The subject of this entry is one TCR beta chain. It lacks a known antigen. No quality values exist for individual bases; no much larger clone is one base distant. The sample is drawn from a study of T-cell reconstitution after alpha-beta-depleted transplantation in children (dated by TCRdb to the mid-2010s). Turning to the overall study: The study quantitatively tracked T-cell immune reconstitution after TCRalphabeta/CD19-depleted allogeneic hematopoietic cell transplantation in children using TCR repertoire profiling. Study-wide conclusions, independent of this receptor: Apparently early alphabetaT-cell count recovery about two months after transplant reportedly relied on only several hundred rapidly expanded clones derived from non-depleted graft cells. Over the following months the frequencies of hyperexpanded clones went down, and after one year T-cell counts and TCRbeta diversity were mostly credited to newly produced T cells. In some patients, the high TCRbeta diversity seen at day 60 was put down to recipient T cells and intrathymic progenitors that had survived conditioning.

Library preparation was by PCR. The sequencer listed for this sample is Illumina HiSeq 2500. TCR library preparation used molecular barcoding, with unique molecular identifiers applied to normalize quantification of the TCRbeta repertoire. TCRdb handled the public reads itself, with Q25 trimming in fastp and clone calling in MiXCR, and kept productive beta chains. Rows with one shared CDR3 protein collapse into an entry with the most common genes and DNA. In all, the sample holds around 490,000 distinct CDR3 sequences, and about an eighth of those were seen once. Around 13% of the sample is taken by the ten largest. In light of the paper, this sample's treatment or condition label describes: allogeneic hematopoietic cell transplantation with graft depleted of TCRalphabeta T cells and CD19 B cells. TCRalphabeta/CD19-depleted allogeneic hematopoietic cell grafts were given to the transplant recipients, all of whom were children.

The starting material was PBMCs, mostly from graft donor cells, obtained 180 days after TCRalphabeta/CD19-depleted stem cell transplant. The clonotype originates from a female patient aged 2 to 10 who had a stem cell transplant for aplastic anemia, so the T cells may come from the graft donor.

The DNA sequence follows: TGCAGTGCTAGAGATTCGGATAAACCCTACGAGCAGTACTTC. Translated, this gives CSARDSDKPYEQYF. The V and J segments used are TRBV20-1 and TRBJ2-7; there is no confident call for the D gene. In the germline V gene (reference sequence), CDR1 corresponds to DFQATT and CDR2 to SNEGSKA. Reading from cysteine to phenylalanine, the CDR3 counts 14 amino acids. Only the CDR3 region is kept as DNA, spanning 42 bases read in frame from base 1. At the junction V is shortened by 0 bases and J by 2 bases, with 11 bases in between.